The 17 T cell receptor beta chains listed next were all sequenced from one sample in a study of cytomegalovirus exposure and HLA in healthy donors. Amplification used 60 Vbeta primers and 13 Jbeta primers. Measured with immunoSEQ multiplex PCR; TCRdb has only the in-frame clones, and not every one. The data contain some 140,000 clones, approximately 73% of them singletons. The source material was PBMCs. Receptor source: a woman in her forties in good health and CMV-seronegative.

The chain has TRBV14 and TRBJ1-1; possible D gene TRBD1, 5 bases. CDR3 length: 13 amino acids. The V end was cut by 4 bases, the J end by 3 bases, with 9 bases between. CDR1 and CDR2 (germline): SGHDN, FVKESK. The DNA for the CDR3 is TGTGCCAGCAGCCGACAGATGGACACTGAAGCTTTCTTT. This translates into CASSRQMDTEAFF.

In regard to this clone: At one boundary the junction diverges from the germline segment, which might be a read error. V usage is TRBV7-9 and J usage is TRBJ2-5; 9 bases map to TRBD1. CDR3 length equals 14 residues. Germline lookup yields CDR1 SEHNR and CDR2 FQNEAQ (reference sequence). As DNA, the CDR3 is TGTTCCAGCAGCTTAACAGGGGGCCCCGAGACCCAGTACTTC. Translating it yields CSSSLTGGPETQYF. The variable domain in full, completed from reference TRBV7-9 and TRBJ2-5, reads DTGVSQNPRHKITKRGQNVTFRCDPISEHNRLYWYRQTLGQGPEFLTYFQNEAQLEKSRLLSDRFSAERPKGSFSTLEIQRTEQGDSAMYLCSSSLTGGPETQYFGPGTRLLVL.

This rearrangement joins TRBV7-2 to TRBJ2-1; D may be TRBD1 (6 bases). The CDR3 has 14 residues. CDR1 is SGHTA and CDR2 is FQGNSA in the germline V gene. The ends were cut back, 4 bases at V and 5 bases at J, with 12 bases in the middle. This chain's CDR3 is CASSSRDTNNEQFF. As DNA, the CDR3 is TGTGCCAGCAGCTCCCGGGACACAAACAATGAGCAGTTCTTC.

V usage is TRBV5-1 and J usage is TRBJ1-1, with TRBD1 matching 8 bases. The germline CDR1 and CDR2 sequences are SGHRS and YFSETQ. The CDR3 has 14 amino acids. V gave up 5 bases and J gave up 1 base; unmatched junction bases: 4. The CDR3 DNA sequence: TGCGCCAGCAGAACCGGGACAGGGAACACTGAAGCTTTCTTT. Residues: CASRTGTGNTEAFF. Full variable domain (outside the CDR3, taken from reference TRBV5-1 and TRBJ1-1): KAGVTQTPRYLIKTRGQQVTLSCSPISGHRSVSWYQQTPGQGLQFLFEYFSETQRNKGNFPGRFSGRQFSNSRSEMNVSTLELGDSALYLCASRTGTGNTEAFFGQGTRLTVV.

In this sample, this clone turned up once. The chain uses TRBV15 and TRBJ1-2, with 10 positions matching TRBD1. Germline CDR1 is LNHNV and CDR2 is YYDKDF (reference sequence). The CDR3 covers 15 residues. The trim removed 5 bases at V and 2 bases at J, leaving 5 bases unmatched. The CDR3 loop is CATSSGTGANYGYTF. DNA of the CDR3: TGTGCCACCAGCTCAGGGACAGGGGCAAACTATGGCTACACCTTC.

J is TRBJ1-1 and V is TRBV6-1; tentatively, D is TRBD1 (5 bases). Between the trimmed V and J ends, which lost 3 bases and 4 bases, there was a span of 9 bases. Per the germline V gene, CDR1 is MNHNS and CDR2 is SASEGT. The CDR3 spans 13 residues. Written as DNA, the CDR3 is TGTGCCAGCAGTGACAGGGAAATCACTGAAGCTTTCTTT. Translation gives CASSDREITEAFF.

This clone was counted a single time. The V call is TRBV29-1, the J call TRBJ1-2; D may be TRBD1 (6 bases). With 1 base removed from V and 5 bases from J, the gap between germline ends came to 11 bases. Germline assignment: CDR1 SQVTM and CDR2 ANQGSEA. CDR3 length: 13 amino acids. CDR3 in amino acids: CSVEALTGYGYTF. The CDR3 DNA reads TGCAGCGTTGAAGCCCTGACAGGATATGGCTACACCTTC.

This sequence joins TRBV28 and TRBJ2-5; 11 bases fit TRBD2. J lost 5 bases, V lost 5 bases, and 16 bases had no gene match. The CDR3 contains 18 residues. The germline V gene has CDR1 MDHEN and CDR2 SYDVKM. The CDR3, as DNA: TGTGCCAGCAGTCCACCGGGACTAGCGGTGCGGGGTGACGAGACCCAGTACTTC. Encoded protein: CASSPPGLAVRGDETQYF.

The chain uses TRBV27 and TRBJ2-7; 7 bases are a match to TRBD2. This CDR3 has 13 amino acids. Germline lookup yields CDR1 MNHEY and CDR2 SMNVEV (reference sequence). The J segment lost 4 bases and the V segment lost 2 bases, leaving 2 bases of the junction unmatched. Here the CDR3 reads CASSLRRGYEQYV. The CDR3 bases are TGTGCCAGCAGTTTACGGCGGGGGTACGAGCAGTACGTC.

CDR3 region: CSVGGDAEAFF. CDR3 nucleotide sequence: TGCAGTGTCGGGGGAGACGCTGAAGCTTTCTTT. V and J are TRBV20-1 and TRBJ1-1; possible D gene TRBD1, 5 bases. The CDR3 is 11 residues long. V was cut by 7 bases and J by 6 bases, with 12 bases left in between. The germline V gene has CDR1 DFQATT and CDR2 SNEGSKA (reference sequence).

The gene calls are TRBV9 and TRBJ2-2; D remains unclear. Per germline, CDR1 SGDLS and CDR2 YYNGEE. The CDR3 is 14 amino acids. V was clipped by 0 bases and J by 4 bases, with 7 bases between them. CDR3 sequence reads: CASSVETSTGELFF. The CDR3 nucleotides are TGTGCCAGCAGCGTAGAAACCAGCACCGGGGAGCTGTTTTTT.

This clone has just a few counts. The rearrangement uses TRBV2 and TRBJ1-5, with D possibly being TRBD1 (5 bases). V gave up 2 bases and J gave up 4 bases, with 6 bases separating them. This CDR3 contains 13 residues. Per germline, CDR1 SNHLY and CDR2 FYNNEI. The CDR3 DNA sequence: TGTGCCAGCAGTGAAAGGGGAAATCAGCCCCAGCATTTT. Protein sequence: CASSERGNQPQHF.

The chain carries TRBV5-1 and TRBJ2-7; D might be TRBD1 (6 bases). Germline CDR1 is SGHRS and CDR2 is YFSETQ. The CDR3 covers 15 residues. The V end was cut by 0 bases, the J end by 5 bases, with 15 bases between. CDR3 DNA: TGCGCCAGCAGCTTGGCCCAGGGGCTGAGGGACGAGCAGTACTTC. Its protein is CASSLAQGLRDEQYF.

V usage is TRBV11-2 and J usage is TRBJ2-1; the D gene is possibly TRBD2 (6 bases). Trimming took 5 bases from V and 5 from J, leaving 10 bases between them. The germline V gene has CDR1 SGHAT and CDR2 FQNNGV. There are 13 residues in the CDR3. For the CDR3, the DNA is TGTGCCAGCAGCCGGGACTTTAACAATGAGCAGTTCTTC. It yields the protein CASSRDFNNEQFF.

The chain joins TRBV6-1 to TRBJ1-3; the match to TRBD1 covers 7 bases. Germline loops: CDR1 MNHNS, CDR2 SASEGT. Losses at the gene ends were 3 bases for V and 4 bases for J; bases not matched to a gene: 3. The CDR3 is made up of 14 amino acids. DNA for the CDR3: TGTGCCAGCAGTGACGACAGGGTCGGAAACACCATATATTTT. Translated: CASSDDRVGNTIYF.

The chain is built from TRBV5-1 and TRBJ2-7; 7 bases fit TRBD1. Germline CDR1 SGHRS, CDR2 YFSETQ. The CDR3 spans 14 residues. V trimming: 0 bases; J trimming: 2 bases; junction bases outside the gene matches: 2. The CDR3 nucleotides read TGCGCCAGCAGCTTGGGGACAGGAGCCTACGAGCAGTACTTC. It yields the protein CASSLGTGAYEQYF. The whole variable domain, filled in from reference TRBV5-1 and TRBJ2-7, reads KAGVTQTPRYLIKTRGQQVTLSCSPISGHRSVSWYQQTPGQGLQFLFEYFSETQRNKGNFPGRFSGRQFSNSRSEMNVSTLELGDSALYLCASSLGTGAYEQYFGPGTRLTVT.

The chain links TRBV2 to TRBJ2-7; 7 bases map to TRBD1. V trimming: 3 bases; J trimming: 8 bases; junction bases outside the gene matches: 10. Germline CDR1 reads SNHLY; CDR2 reads FYNNEI. CDR3 size: 14 residues. This CDR3 reads CASSDGTVGPKQYF. The DNA for the CDR3 is TGTGCCAGCAGTGACGGGACAGTAGGCCCGAAGCAGTACTTC.